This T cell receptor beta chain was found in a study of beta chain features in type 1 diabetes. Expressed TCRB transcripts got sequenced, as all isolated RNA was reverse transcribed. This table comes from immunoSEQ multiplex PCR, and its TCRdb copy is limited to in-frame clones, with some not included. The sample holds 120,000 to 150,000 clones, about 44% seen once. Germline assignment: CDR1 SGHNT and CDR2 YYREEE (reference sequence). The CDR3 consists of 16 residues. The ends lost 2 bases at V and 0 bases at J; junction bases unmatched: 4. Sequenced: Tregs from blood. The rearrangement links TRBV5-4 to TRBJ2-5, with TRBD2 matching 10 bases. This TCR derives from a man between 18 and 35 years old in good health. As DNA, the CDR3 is TGTGCCAGCAGCTTAGGGACTAGCGCAAACCAAGAGACCCAGTACTTC. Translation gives CASSLGTSANQETQYF.